This TCR beta chain was obtained from a study of neurological immune-mediated disorders. This clonotype was detected ten times or more. Each TCR transcript was tagged with a 10-nucleotide random UMI during 5'RACE. Each CDR3 protein is one row after TCRdb ran MiXCR on the 5' RACE reads. Found here are approximately 16,000 distinct CDR3 sequences, less than 25% of them singletons; the top ten hold about 21%. The ends were cut back, 3 bases at V and 2 bases at J, with 17 bases in the middle. The germline gives CDR1 DFQATT, CDR2 SNEGSKA (reference sequence). This CDR3 spans 15 amino acids. Healthy control samples came from blood bank volunteers in Maryland, USA. The unsorted libraries were made from 2 million PBMCs kept at -80 C.

This rearrangement joins TRBV20-1 to TRBJ2-7; D uncertain. Material: PBMCs. The TCR was taken from a man over 45 in good health. The CDR3 DNA sequence: TGCAGTGCTAGTGACCTGACACCTCGTGCCTACGAGCAGTACTTC. This sequence encodes CSASDLTPRAYEQYF.